Shown below are 10 T cell receptor beta chains from a single sample sequenced in a study of T cells in tumors after PD-1 blockade. Sequencing used immunoSEQ multiplex PCR; TCRdb keeps in-frame clones, though not all of them. The sample consists of about 33,000 clones, around 80% of them appearing once. Material: PBMCs, obtained before anti-PD-1 treatment. These receptors originate from a human donor with basal cell carcinoma.

V usage is TRBV11-3 and J usage is TRBJ2-5; TRBD2 might be the D (6 bases). This CDR3 has 16 amino acids. V lost 3 bases and J 1 base, leaving 15 bases between the germline ends. The germline gives CDR1 SGHNT, CDR2 YENEEA. DNA of the CDR3: TGTGCCAGCAGCTTCGTGGTCGCTAGCGTCCAAGAGACCCAGTACTTC. It specifies CASSFVVASVQETQYF.

A few counts support this clone. The chain has TRBV25-1 and TRBJ2-2, with 9 bases that match TRBD1. The ends lost 9 bases at V and 1 base at J; junction bases unmatched: 6. The CDR3 has 15 residues. CDR1 and CDR2 (germline): MGHDK, SYGVNS. The CDR3 region is CARRDRDQNTGELFF. As DNA, the CDR3 is TGTGCCAGGAGGGACAGGGACCAGAACACCGGGGAGCTGTTTTTT.

J is TRBJ1-3 and V is TRBV19; D unclear. V lost 0 bases and J lost 3, with 15 bases in between. The CDR3 totals 17 residues. The germline V gene has CDR1 LNHDA and CDR2 SQIVND (reference sequence). CDR3 nucleotides: TGTGCCAGTAGTATAGATCTATCCAGGAACGGTGGAAACACCATATATTTT. It encodes CASSIDLSRNGGNTIYF.

This clone was detected only a few times. The chain employs TRBV6-5 and TRBJ1-1; D not certain. V was shortened by 7 bases and J by 0 bases, with 12 bases between the two germline ends. This CDR3 contains 14 residues. From germline, CDR1 is MNHEY and CDR2 SVGAGI. CDR3 in DNA: TGTGCCAGCACCTATCTGGGCATGAACACTGAAGCTTTCTTT. Translating gives CASTYLGMNTEAFF.

The rearrangement uses TRBV19 and TRBJ2-3; D is ambiguous. The V end lost 3 bases, the J end lost 0 bases, and 7 bases lay between the germline ends. This CDR3 comprises 14 residues. Per the germline V gene, CDR1 is LNHDA and CDR2 is SQIVND (reference sequence). The CDR3 coding sequence is TGTGCCAGTAGTATCCCAGGTAGCACAGATACGCAGTATTTT. This codes for CASSIPGSTDTQYF. Combining the CDR3 with reference TRBV19 and TRBJ2-3 gives the whole variable domain DGGITQSPKYLFRKEGQNVTLSCEQNLNHDAMYWYRQDPGQGLRLIYYSQIVNDFQKGDIAEGYSVSREKKESFPLTVTSAQKNPTAFYLCASSIPGSTDTQYFGPGTRLTVL.

This chain links TRBV30 with TRBJ2-7, with no clear D. Per the germline V gene, CDR1 is GTSNPN and CDR2 is SVGIG (reference sequence). V was pared by 1 base and J by 5 bases, with 9 bases between. This CDR3 spans 12 amino acids. The CDR3 DNA follows: TGTGCCTGGAGTGGGCTAAGCAACGAGCAGTACTTC. Protein product: CAWSGLSNEQYF.

The table lists this clone with a few counts. The V call is TRBV2, the J call TRBJ1-2, with D perhaps matching TRBD1 (5 bases). The germline V and J ends were trimmed by 10 bases and 1 base, with 13 bases remaining between them. The CDR3 length is 13 residues. Germline assignment: CDR1 SNHLY and CDR2 FYNNEI. DNA for the CDR3: TGTGCCACCGAAGTGGGGGGTAACTATGGCTACACCTTC. This codes for CATEVGGNYGYTF.

J is TRBJ2-7 and V is TRBV4-3; tentatively, D is TRBD1 or TRBD2 (5 bases each). Trimming stripped 0 bases from V and 6 bases from J, with 18 bases between. This CDR3 is built from 16 residues. The V gene's germline CDR1 is LGHNA and CDR2 YSLEER. The CDR3 DNA sequence: TGCGCCAGCAGCCAAGATCTAGGGGACGGGATGGCCGAGCAGTACTTC. Encoded protein: CASSQDLGDGMAEQYF.

The V gene is TRBV19, the J gene TRBJ2-6, with D possibly being TRBD1 (5 bases). The CDR3 runs to 15 residues. Germline V gene data show CDR1 as LNHDA and CDR2 as SQIVND (reference sequence). V lost 5 bases and J 1 base, leaving 9 bases between the germline ends. CDR3 in amino acids: CASSSHRSGANVLTF. CDR3 sequence (DNA): TGTGCCAGTAGTTCCCACAGGTCTGGGGCCAACGTCCTGACTTTC.

This clone is judged medium-sized. The rearrangement links TRBV7-6 to TRBJ2-5; 8 bases agree with TRBD1. CDR3 length equals 13 residues. Germline CDR1 SGHVS, CDR2 FNYEAQ. Trimming cost V 5 bases and J 4 bases; bases outside gene matches: 3. CDR3 nucleotides: TGTGCCAGCAGCGCAGGGGGCCTAGAGACCCAGTACTTC. Its protein is CASSAGGLETQYF.